This T cell receptor beta chain was recorded in a study of blood T cell repertoires in COVID-19. Study-wide background: In each case, the material was cDNA or gDNA derived from T cells, B-cell-depleted T cells, or PBMCs.

CDR1 MNHEY and CDR2 SMNVEV come from the germline V gene (reference sequence). The V and J ends lost 6 bases and 7 bases respectively, with 9 bases between them. The CDR3 has 12 residues. Assay: immunoSEQ multiplex PCR; the TCRdb copy retains only in-frame clones and omits some. The sample has some 200,000 clones, around 87% seen once. The genes are TRBV27 and TRBJ2-2; D possibly corresponds to TRBD2 (5 bases). This receptor was taken from a middle-aged man with active or convalescent COVID-19. The source material was peripheral blood. CDR3 DNA sequence: TGTGCCAGCAGGACACGGGGCGGGGAGCTGTTTTTT. It encodes CASRTRGGELFF.